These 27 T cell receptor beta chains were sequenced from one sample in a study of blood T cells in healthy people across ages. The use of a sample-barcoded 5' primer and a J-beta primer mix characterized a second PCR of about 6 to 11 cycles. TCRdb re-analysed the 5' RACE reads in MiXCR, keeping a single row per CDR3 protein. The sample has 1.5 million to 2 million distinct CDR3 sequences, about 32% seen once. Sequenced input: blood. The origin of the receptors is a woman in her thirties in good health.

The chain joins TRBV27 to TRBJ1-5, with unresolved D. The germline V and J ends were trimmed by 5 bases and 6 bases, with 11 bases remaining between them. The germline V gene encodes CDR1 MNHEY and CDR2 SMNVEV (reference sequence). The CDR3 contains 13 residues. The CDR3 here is CASSVNRGQPQHF. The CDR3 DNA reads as TGTGCCAGCAGTGTGAACAGAGGTCAGCCCCAGCATTTT.

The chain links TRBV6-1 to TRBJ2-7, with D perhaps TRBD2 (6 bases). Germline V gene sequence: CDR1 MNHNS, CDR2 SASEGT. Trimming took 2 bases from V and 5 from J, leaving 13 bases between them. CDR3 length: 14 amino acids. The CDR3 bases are TGTGCCAGCAGTGAATTCGGAGGGAGCCACGAGCAGTACTTC. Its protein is CASSEFGGSHEQYF.

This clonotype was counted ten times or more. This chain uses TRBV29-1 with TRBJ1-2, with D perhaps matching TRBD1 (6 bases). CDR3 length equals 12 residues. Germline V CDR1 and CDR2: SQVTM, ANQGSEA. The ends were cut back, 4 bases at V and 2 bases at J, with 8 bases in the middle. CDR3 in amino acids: CSVVQGNYGYTF. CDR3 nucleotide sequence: TGCAGCGTTGTTCAGGGGAACTATGGCTACACCTTC.

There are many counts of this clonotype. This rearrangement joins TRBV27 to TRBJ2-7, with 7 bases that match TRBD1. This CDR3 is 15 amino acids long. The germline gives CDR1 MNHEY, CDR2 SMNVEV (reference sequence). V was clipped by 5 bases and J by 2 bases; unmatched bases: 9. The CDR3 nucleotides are TGTGCCAGCAGTCCCAGGACAGGCACGACCTACGAGCAGTACTTC. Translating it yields CASSPRTGTTYEQYF.

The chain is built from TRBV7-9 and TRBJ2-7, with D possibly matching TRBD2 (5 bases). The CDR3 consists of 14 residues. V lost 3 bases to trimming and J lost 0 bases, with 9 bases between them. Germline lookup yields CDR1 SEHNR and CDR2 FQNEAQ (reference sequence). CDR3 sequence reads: CASSLEVPSYEQYF. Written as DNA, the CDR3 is TGTGCCAGCAGCTTGGAGGTACCCTCCTACGAGCAGTACTTC.

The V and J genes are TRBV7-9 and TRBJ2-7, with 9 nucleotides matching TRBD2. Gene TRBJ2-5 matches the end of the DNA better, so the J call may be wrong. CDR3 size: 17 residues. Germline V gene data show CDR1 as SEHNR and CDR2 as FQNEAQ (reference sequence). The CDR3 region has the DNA TGTGCCAGCAGCTTAGCAGCGGGAGGTTTATTACAAGAGACCCAGTACTTC. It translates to CASSLAAGGLLQETQYF.

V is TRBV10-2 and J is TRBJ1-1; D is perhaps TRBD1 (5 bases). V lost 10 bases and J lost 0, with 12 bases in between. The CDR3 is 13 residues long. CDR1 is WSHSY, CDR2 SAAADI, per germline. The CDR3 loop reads CATNRNMNTEAFF. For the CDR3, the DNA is TGCGCCACCAACAGGAACATGAACACTGAAGCTTTCTTT.

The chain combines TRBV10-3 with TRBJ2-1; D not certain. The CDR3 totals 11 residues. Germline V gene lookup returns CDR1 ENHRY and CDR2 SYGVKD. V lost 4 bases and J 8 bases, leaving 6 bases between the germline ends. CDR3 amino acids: CAISGADEQFF. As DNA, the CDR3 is TGTGCCATCAGTGGGGCGGATGAGCAGTTCTTC.

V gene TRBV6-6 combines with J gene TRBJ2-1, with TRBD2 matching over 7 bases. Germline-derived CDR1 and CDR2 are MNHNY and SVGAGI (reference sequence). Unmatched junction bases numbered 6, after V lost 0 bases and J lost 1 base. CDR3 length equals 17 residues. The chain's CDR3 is CASSYSRREESYNEQFF. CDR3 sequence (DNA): TGTGCCAGCAGTTACTCGAGACGGGAGGAATCCTACAATGAGCAGTTCTTC.

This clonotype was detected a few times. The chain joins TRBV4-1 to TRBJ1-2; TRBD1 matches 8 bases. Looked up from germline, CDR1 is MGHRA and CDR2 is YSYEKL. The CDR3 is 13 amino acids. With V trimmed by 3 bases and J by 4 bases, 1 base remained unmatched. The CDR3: CASSQGQVYGYTF. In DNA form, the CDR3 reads TGCGCCAGCAGCCAGGGACAGGTCTATGGCTACACCTTC.

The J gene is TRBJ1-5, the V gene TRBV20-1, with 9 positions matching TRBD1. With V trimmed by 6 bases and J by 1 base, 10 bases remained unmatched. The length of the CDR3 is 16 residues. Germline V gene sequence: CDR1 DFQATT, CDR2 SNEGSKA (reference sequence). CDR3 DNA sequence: TGCAGTGCCAAAGATACAGGGGGCGCCAGCAATCAGCCCCAGCATTTT. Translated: CSAKDTGGASNQPQHF.

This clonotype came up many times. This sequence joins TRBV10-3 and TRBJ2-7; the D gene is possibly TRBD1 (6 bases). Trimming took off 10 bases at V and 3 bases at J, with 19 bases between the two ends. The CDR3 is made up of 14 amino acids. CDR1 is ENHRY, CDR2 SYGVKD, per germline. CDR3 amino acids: CASADTGKYYEQYF. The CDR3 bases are TGTGCCAGCGCGGACACAGGGAAATACTACGAGCAGTACTTC.

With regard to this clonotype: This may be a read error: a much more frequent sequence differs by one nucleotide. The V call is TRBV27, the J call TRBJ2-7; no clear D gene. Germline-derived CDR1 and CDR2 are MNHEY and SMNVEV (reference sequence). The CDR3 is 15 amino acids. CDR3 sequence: CVSRPGPQRSYEQYF. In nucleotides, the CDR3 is TGTGTCAGCAGACCCGGACCGCAAAGGTCCTACGAGCAGTACTTC.

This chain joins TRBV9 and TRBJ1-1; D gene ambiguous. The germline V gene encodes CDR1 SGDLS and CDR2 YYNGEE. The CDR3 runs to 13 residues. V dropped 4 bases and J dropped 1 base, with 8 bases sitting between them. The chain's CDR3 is CASSNTWNTEAFF. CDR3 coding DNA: TGTGCCAGCAGCAACACATGGAACACTGAAGCTTTCTTT.

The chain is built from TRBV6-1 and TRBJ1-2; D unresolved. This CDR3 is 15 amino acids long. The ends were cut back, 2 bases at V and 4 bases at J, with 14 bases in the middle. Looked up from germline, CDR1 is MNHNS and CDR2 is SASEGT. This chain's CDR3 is CASSEYSDGVYGYTF. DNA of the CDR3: TGTGCCAGCAGTGAATATTCGGACGGGGTCTATGGCTACACCTTC.

The CDR3 loop reads CASSSGGTGGFFSTEAFF. The CDR3 DNA follows: TGTGCCAGCAGTTCAGGGGGGACAGGGGGCTTCTTTAGCACTGAAGCTTTCTTT. This chain links TRBV12-3 or TRBV12-4 with TRBJ1-1, with 12 bases aligning to TRBD1. The trim removed 4 bases at V and 4 bases at J, leaving 13 bases unmatched. The length of the CDR3 is 18 residues.

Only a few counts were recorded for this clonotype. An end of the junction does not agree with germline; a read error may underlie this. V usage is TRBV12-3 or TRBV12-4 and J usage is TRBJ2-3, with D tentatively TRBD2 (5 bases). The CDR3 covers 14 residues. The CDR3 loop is CATSEGTSTDTQYF. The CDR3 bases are TGTGCCACCAGTGAGGGTACTAGCACAGATACGCAGTATTTT.

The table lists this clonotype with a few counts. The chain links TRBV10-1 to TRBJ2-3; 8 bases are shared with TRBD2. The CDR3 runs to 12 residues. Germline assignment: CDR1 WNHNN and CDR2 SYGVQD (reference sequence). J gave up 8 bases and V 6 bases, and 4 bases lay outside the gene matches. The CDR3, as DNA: TGCGCCAGCAGCCTAAGCGGGAGTACGCAGTATTTT. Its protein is CASSLSGSTQYF.

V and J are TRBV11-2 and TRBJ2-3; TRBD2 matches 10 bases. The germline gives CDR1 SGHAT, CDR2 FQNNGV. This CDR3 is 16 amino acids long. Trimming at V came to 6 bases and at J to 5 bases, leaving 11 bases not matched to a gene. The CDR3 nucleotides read TGTGCCAGCAGACAAGCGGGGGGGTTGCGTGGAGATACGCAGTATTTT. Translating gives CASRQAGGLRGDTQYF.

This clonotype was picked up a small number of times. The CDR3 DNA sequence: TGCAGTGCGGGGCCGGGGCAGTACTTC. This encodes CSAGPGQYF. The V call is TRBV20-1, the J call TRBJ2-7, with D perhaps TRBD1 (5 bases). The V end was cut by 6 bases, the J end by 9 bases, with 9 bases between. This CDR3 has 9 amino acids. Germline V gives CDR1 DFQATT, CDR2 SNEGSKA (reference sequence).

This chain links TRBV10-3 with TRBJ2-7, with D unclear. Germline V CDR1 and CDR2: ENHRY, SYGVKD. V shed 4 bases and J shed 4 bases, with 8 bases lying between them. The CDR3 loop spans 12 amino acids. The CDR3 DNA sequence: TGTGCCATCAGTGGGACGGTATACGAGCAGTACTTC. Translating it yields CAISGTVYEQYF.

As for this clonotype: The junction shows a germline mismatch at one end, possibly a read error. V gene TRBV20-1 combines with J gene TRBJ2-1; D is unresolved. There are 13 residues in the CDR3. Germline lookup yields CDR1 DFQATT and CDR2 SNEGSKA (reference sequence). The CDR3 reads CSAAPSSYNKQFF. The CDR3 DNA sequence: TGCAGTGCCGCTCCCAGCTCCTACAATAAGCAGTTCTTC.

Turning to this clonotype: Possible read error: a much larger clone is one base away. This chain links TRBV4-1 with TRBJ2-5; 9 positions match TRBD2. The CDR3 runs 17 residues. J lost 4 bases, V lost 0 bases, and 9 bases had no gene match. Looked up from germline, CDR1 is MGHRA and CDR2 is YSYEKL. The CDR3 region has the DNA TGCGCCAGCAGCCAAGATCCGAGCGGGGGGTTCCGAGAGACCCAGTACTTC. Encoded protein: CASSQDPSGGFRETQYF.

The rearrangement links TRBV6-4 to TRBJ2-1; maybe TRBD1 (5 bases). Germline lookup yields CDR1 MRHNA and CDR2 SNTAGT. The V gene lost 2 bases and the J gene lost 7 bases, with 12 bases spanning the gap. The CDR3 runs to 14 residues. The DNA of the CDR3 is TGTGCCAGCAGTGACGTGGCAGGGCGGAATGAGCAGTTCTTC. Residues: CASSDVAGRNEQFF.

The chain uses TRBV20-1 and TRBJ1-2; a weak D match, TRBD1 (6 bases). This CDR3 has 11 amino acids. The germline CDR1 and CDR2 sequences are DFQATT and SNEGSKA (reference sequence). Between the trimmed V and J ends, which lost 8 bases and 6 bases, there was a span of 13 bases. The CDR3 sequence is CSPRAGDGYTF. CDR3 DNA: TGCAGTCCCAGGGCAGGGGATGGCTACACCTTC.

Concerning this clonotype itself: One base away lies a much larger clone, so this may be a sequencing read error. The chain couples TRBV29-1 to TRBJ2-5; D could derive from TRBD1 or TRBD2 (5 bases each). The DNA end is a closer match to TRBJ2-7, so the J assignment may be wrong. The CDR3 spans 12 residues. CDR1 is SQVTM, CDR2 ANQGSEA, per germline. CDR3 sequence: CSVVGDGHEQYF. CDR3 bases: TGCAGCGTTGTAGGGGACGGGCACGAGCAGTACTTC.

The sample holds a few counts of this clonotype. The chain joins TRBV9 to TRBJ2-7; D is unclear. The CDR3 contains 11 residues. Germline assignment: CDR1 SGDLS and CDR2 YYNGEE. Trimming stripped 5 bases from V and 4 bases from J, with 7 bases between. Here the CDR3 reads CASSACYEQYF. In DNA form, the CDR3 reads TGTGCCAGCAGTGCATGTTACGAGCAGTACTTC.